The 14 T cell receptor beta chains below all came from one sample that was sequenced in a study of cytomegalovirus exposure and HLA in healthy donors. PCR was performed using 60 Vbeta and 13 Jbeta primers. This table comes from immunoSEQ multiplex PCR, and its TCRdb copy is limited to in-frame clones, with some not included. The profile shows roughly 130,000 clones, around 76% of them singletons. Specimen: PBMCs. Receptors were obtained from a woman aged 50 to 60 in good health and CMV-seronegative.

This chain connects TRBV27 to TRBJ1-4; maybe TRBD1 (5 bases). CDR3 size: 14 residues. The V and J ends lost 2 bases and 8 bases respectively, with 12 bases between them. Germline loops: CDR1 MNHEY, CDR2 SMNVEV (reference sequence). CDR3 bases: TGTGCCAGCAGTTTAGGGGGGGATCGGGAAAAACTGTTTTTT. Its protein product is CASSLGGDREKLFF. Complete variable domain (other parts from reference TRBV27 and TRBJ1-4): EAQVTQNPRYLITVTGKKLTVTCSQNMNHEYMSWYRQDPGLGLRQIYYSMNVEVTDKGDVPEGYKVSRKEKRNFPLILESPSPNQTSLYFCASSLGGDREKLFFGSGTQLSVL.

The chain is built from TRBV27 and TRBJ2-5; 7 bases are a match to TRBD1. The CDR3 has 17 residues. CDR1 is MNHEY, CDR2 SMNVEV, per germline (reference sequence). Trimming took 6 bases from V and 3 from J; bases not matched to a gene: 16. The CDR3 region has the DNA TGTGCCAGCAGCCTCATTCCAGGGGGATCGGATGAAGAGACCCAGTACTTC. Amino acids: CASSLIPGGSDEETQYF.

The rearrangement links TRBV4-1 to TRBJ2-5; the match to TRBD1 covers 7 bases. With 4 bases clipped from V and 2 bases from J, the junction kept 7 bases outside the gene matches. Germline CDR1 MGHRA, CDR2 YSYEKL. The CDR3 consists of 15 residues. CDR3 region: CASSRLGTAQETQYF. The CDR3 DNA reads as TGCGCCAGCAGCCGACTTGGGACAGCACAAGAGACCCAGTACTTC.

The chain couples TRBV5-4 to TRBJ2-7; 7 nucleotides agree with TRBD2. V dropped 0 bases and J dropped 7; count of bases not matched to a gene: 13. Germline CDR1 SGHNT, CDR2 YYREEE (reference sequence). This CDR3 has 16 amino acids. This CDR3 is CASSLVAGAPLREQYF. The CDR3 DNA sequence: TGTGCCAGCAGCTTGGTGGCGGGAGCCCCGTTGAGGGAGCAGTACTTC.

This sequence joins TRBV11-2 and TRBJ2-7; 8 positions agree with TRBD1. CDR1 is SGHAT and CDR2 is FQNNGV in the germline V gene. V shed 6 bases and J 4 bases; nucleotides not matched to a gene: 5. The CDR3 has 13 residues. Here the CDR3 reads CASRDRGSYEQYF. The CDR3 DNA sequence: TGTGCCAGCAGAGACAGGGGTTCTTACGAGCAGTACTTC.

The table lists this clone with a few counts. The V call is TRBV7-9, the J call TRBJ1-1, with D unclear. The germline V gene encodes CDR1 SEHNR and CDR2 FQNEAQ (reference sequence). V was pared by 5 bases and J by 8 bases, with 15 bases between. The CDR3 is made up of 13 amino acids. In DNA form, the CDR3 reads TGTGCCAGCAGCCCTGTGCGGCCGGAGGAAGCTTTCTTT. This gives the protein CASSPVRPEEAFF. Based on the CDR3 plus reference TRBV7-9 and TRBJ1-1, the full variable domain is DTGVSQNPRHKITKRGQNVTFRCDPISEHNRLYWYRQTLGQGPEFLTYFQNEAQLEKSRLLSDRFSAERPKGSFSTLEIQRTEQGDSAMYLCASSPVRPEEAFFGQGTRLTVV.

V usage is TRBV4-2 and J usage is TRBJ2-2; 8 bases fit TRBD1. After removal of 3 bases from V and 6 bases from J, the junction contained 6 bases not matched to a gene. The CDR3 extends over 15 amino acids. Germline V gene lookup returns CDR1 LGHNA and CDR2 YNFKEQ. CDR3: CASSQRGTGAGELFF. CDR3 coding DNA: TGTGCCAGCAGCCAGAGAGGGACAGGAGCCGGGGAGCTGTTTTTT.

As concerns this clone: Sequence at one end of the junction differs from germline and may be a read error. The chain is built from TRBV10-3 and TRBJ1-2; 7 bases align to TRBD1. This CDR3 is 15 amino acids long. The germline V gene encodes CDR1 ENHRY and CDR2 SYGVKD. CDR3 residues: CAISGRAGTVSGYPF. In DNA, the CDR3 is TGTGCCATCAGTGGGAGGGCAGGGACAGTCTCTGGCTACCCCTTC.

The chain carries TRBV30 and TRBJ1-5, with D perhaps matching TRBD1 (5 bases). Germline V CDR1 and CDR2: GTSNPN, SVGIG (reference sequence). The CDR3 covers 14 residues. Deletions cut 0 bases from V and 4 bases from J, with 10 bases between. CDR3 in amino acids: CAWSVGGDNQPQHF. In DNA, the CDR3 is TGTGCCTGGAGTGTGGGGGGGGATAATCAGCCCCAGCATTTT.

The V gene is TRBV5-4, the J gene TRBJ2-5; D perhaps matches TRBD2 (7 bases). The CDR3 has 14 amino acids. The V and J ends lost 9 bases and 4 bases respectively, with 19 bases between them. CDR1 is SGHNT and CDR2 is YYREEE in the germline V gene (reference sequence). In DNA form, the CDR3 reads TGTGCCACCAAGGGGGGGGTAGGGAGAGAGACCCAGTACTTC. It encodes CATKGGVGRETQYF.

The V gene is TRBV4-1, the J gene TRBJ2-5; perhaps TRBD1 as D (6 bases). Germline-derived CDR1 and CDR2 are MGHRA and YSYEKL. Trimming cost V 2 bases and J 4 bases, with 14 bases left between them. The length of the CDR3 is 15 residues. Written as DNA, the CDR3 is TGCGCCAGCAGCCAAACCGACAGGTTGATAGAGACCCAGTACTTC. Its translation: CASSQTDRLIETQYF.

The V gene is TRBV5-1, the J gene TRBJ2-7; maybe TRBD1 (5 bases). V gave up 0 bases and J gave up 2 bases, with 9 bases separating them. The CDR3 is 14 residues long. The germline V gene encodes CDR1 SGHRS and CDR2 YFSETQ. The CDR3 reads CASSLAGFTYEQYF. CDR3 bases: TGCGCCAGCAGCTTGGCAGGGTTCACCTACGAGCAGTACTTC.

The sample holds one count of this clone. This chain uses TRBV7-6 with TRBJ2-1, with 11 positions matching TRBD2. The trim removed 4 bases at V and 7 bases at J, leaving 6 bases unmatched. In germline, CDR1 is SGHVS, CDR2 FNYEAQ. The CDR3 sequence is 15 residues long. Written as DNA, the CDR3 is TGTGCCAGCAGCTCAACTAGCGGGAGTACGAATGAGCAGTTCTTC. The encoded protein is CASSSTSGSTNEQFF.

This clone was seen only a few times. V usage is TRBV5-4 and J usage is TRBJ1-1, with 9 bases fitting TRBD1. V dropped 2 bases and J dropped 4; count of bases not matched to a gene: 12. This CDR3 is 17 amino acids long. The V gene's germline CDR1 is SGHNT and CDR2 YYREEE (reference sequence). The CDR3 region is CASSLTGQGFAGTEAFF. CDR3 in DNA: TGTGCCAGCAGCTTAACTGGACAGGGGTTTGCTGGCACTGAAGCTTTCTTT. Complete variable domain (other parts from reference TRBV5-4 and TRBJ1-1): ETGVTQSPTHLIKTRGQQVTLRCSSQSGHNTVSWYQQALGQGPQFIFQYYREEENGRGNFPPRFSGLQFPNYSSELNVNALELDDSALYLCASSLTGQGFAGTEAFFGQGTRLTVV.